The rows below give T cell receptor beta chains drawn from one sample of a study of blood T cells in healthy people across ages. TCRdb re-called the 5' RACE reads with MiXCR, one entry per CDR3 protein. The table shows about 1 million distinct CDR3 sequences, with 40% to 55% occurring only once. The source material was blood. All receptors derive from a woman between 55 and 75 years old in good health. Each CDR3 is given without its conserved first and last residue. Each record gives: V gene, J gene, CDR3 protein.

TRBV9	TRBJ1-3	ASSPAPGDSGNTIY
TRBV11-1	TRBJ2-2	ASSPGFNTGELF
TRBV4-1	TRBJ2-5	ASSQGTGGEETQY
TRBV9	TRBJ2-3	ASSVRMDTDTQY
TRBV6-2/TRBV6-3	TRBJ1-1	ASSYAGKTEAF
TRBV18	TRBJ2-1	ASSPLNSGSASYNEQF
TRBV7-9	TRBJ2-5	ASRTLLWETQY
TRBV12-3/TRBV12-4	TRBJ2-3	ASSLGTSGRTDTQY
TRBV4-1	TRBJ2-1	ASSQDWASGASYNEQF
TRBV27	TRBJ2-1	ASSLGTALGEQF
TRBV27	TRBJ2-1	ASSTTGVWLYNEQF
TRBV28	TRBJ2-5	ASSPHSRETQY
TRBV20-1	NA	SARSSAGFYEQY
TRBV3-1	TRBJ1-2	ASSQGRGTNYGYT
TRBV20-1	TRBJ2-5	SATGTEQETQY
TRBV20-1	NA	SAWTSGGGNNEQY
TRBV29-1	TRBJ2-1	SVEPSGSEQF
TRBV21-1	TRBJ2-7	ASSKEVPGSGGEQY
TRBV21-1	TRBJ2-3	ASSKKAGGTDTQY
TRBV5-6	TRBJ2-5	ASSRLAGGIYQETQY
TRBV4-2	TRBJ2-4	ASSQDPGIQY
TRBV20-1	TRBJ1-1	SARQRSTLNTEAF
TRBV7-8	TRBJ1-2	ASSPSPQGSEGYT
TRBV7-9	TRBJ1-1	ASTIRDRGAEAF
TRBV15	TRBJ2-1	ATSRARLAGLENEQF
TRBV2	TRBJ1-5	ASSIGIEGNQPQH
TRBV20-1	TRBJ2-2	SASGTLKGELF
TRBV29-1	TRBJ2-3	SVGGGRTLSTDTQY
TRBV20-1	TRBJ2-1	SASRLVNNEQF
TRBV5-1	TRBJ1-1	ASSFFPGVQNTEAF
TRBV27	TRBJ2-4	ASSPPGGVRVQY
TRBV28	TRBJ2-5	ASSPSGVHETQY
TRBV29-1	NA	SVDRIGEQY
TRBV25-1	TRBJ2-1	ASSGDSTYNEQF
TRBV6-5	TRBJ1-4	ASSYEQGDEKLF
TRBV29-1	TRBJ2-2	SVEGTGNTGELF
TRBV7-6	TRBJ2-7	ASSLGAIATHEQY
TRBV5-5	TRBJ2-3	ASSLEAGRFSDTQY
TRBV15	TRBJ2-7	ATSRLGYEQY
TRBV10-1	TRBJ2-5	ASSESTGLEQY
TRBV10-3	TRBJ2-3	AISESKGVADTQY
TRBV7-2	TRBJ2-5	ASSLESGRAQYEQY
TRBV12-3/TRBV12-4	TRBJ1-4	ASRKTGTNEKLF
TRBV27	TRBJ2-1	ASRRWSGSEGNEQF
TRBV11-2	TRBJ2-3	ASSPNIAGVRTDTQY
TRBV7-9	TRBJ1-2	AGTPDGFYGYT
TRBV27	TRBJ2-3	ASSLGLGWTSGRDTQY
TRBV5-1	TRBJ2-2	ASSMTSGSAANTGELF
TRBV30	TRBJ2-4	AWINGRLAKNIQY
TRBV12-3/TRBV12-4	TRBJ2-3	AGYREDTQY
TRBV7-2	TRBJ2-3	ASSTDTDTQY
TRBV14	TRBJ2-6	ASSQDGTDSGANVLT
TRBV21-1	TRBJ2-5	ASSKGSERPKETQY
TRBV5-1	TRBJ2-7	ASKEAAGGKRDEQY